Shown below are 25 T cell receptor beta chains from a single sample sequenced in a study of naive and memory T cell subsets. Two oligonucleotides, mixed equimolar, formed the beta constant-region primer covering TRBC1 and TRBC2. Four rounds of PCR amplified the ligated cDNA using nested alpha and beta constant-region primers plus SP2. TCRdb processed the UMI-ligation and nested PCR reads anew with MiXCR; each CDR3 protein has one entry. The sample has around 130,000 distinct CDR3 sequences, 35% to 40% seen once. Material: central memory CD4+ T cells from blood. The receptor set was obtained from a human donor in good health.

V usage is TRBV7-2 and J usage is TRBJ2-1, with 8 bases fitting TRBD1. The junction had 6 bases not matched to a gene; V was cut back by 5 bases and J by 3 bases. Germline-derived CDR1 and CDR2 are SGHTA and FQGNSA. The CDR3 runs to 15 residues. CDR3 sequence: CASSPSGQVYNEQFF. CDR3 in DNA: TGTGCCAGCAGCCCCTCGGGACAGGTCTACAATGAGCAGTTCTTC.

The rearrangement joins TRBV20-1 to TRBJ1-5; D is unresolved. Trimming cost V 0 bases and J 6 bases, with 15 bases left between them. The CDR3 is 15 residues long. Germline values: CDR1 DFQATT, CDR2 SNEGSKA (reference sequence). The CDR3 sequence: CSAREMAAWTQPQHF. The CDR3 nucleotides are TGCAGTGCTAGAGAGATGGCCGCCTGGACTCAGCCCCAGCATTTT.

This clonotype was counted a few times. The chain combines TRBV28 with TRBJ2-7, with 11 bases matching TRBD2. CDR3 length equals 15 residues. The germline V gene encodes CDR1 MDHEN and CDR2 SYDVKM. The J segment lost 5 bases and the V segment lost 6 bases, leaving 9 bases of the junction unmatched. CDR3 sequence: CASRVSGRAGDEQYF. The CDR3 DNA sequence: TGTGCCAGCAGGGTTAGCGGGAGGGCCGGGGACGAGCAGTACTTC.

V and J are TRBV7-9 and TRBJ2-7; D may match TRBD1 or TRBD2 (5 bases each). The ends were cut back, 7 bases at V and 1 base at J, with 20 bases in the middle. The CDR3 is 16 amino acids. The germline gives CDR1 SEHNR, CDR2 FQNEAQ (reference sequence). CDR3 nucleotides: TGTGCCAGCACCCTAACCGGGACCTCAATTTCCTACGAGCAGTACTTC. Protein sequence: CASTLTGTSISYEQYF. The variable domain in full, with the rest retrieved from reference TRBV7-9 and TRBJ2-7, is DTGVSQNPRHKITKRGQNVTFRCDPISEHNRLYWYRQTLGQGPEFLTYFQNEAQLEKSRLLSDRFSAERPKGSFSTLEIQRTEQGDSAMYLCASTLTGTSISYEQYFGPGTRLTVT.

The chain recombines TRBV5-4 with TRBJ2-1; D gene uncertain. The CDR3 loop spans 16 amino acids. Germline assignment: CDR1 SGHNT and CDR2 YYREEE (reference sequence). Trimming left V 0 bases short and J 0 bases short, with 10 bases between. The CDR3 here is CASSLDRLVSYNEQFF. In nucleotides, the CDR3 is TGTGCCAGCAGCTTGGATCGGCTAGTCTCCTACAATGAGCAGTTCTTC.

A single count supports this clonotype. V usage is TRBV5-1 and J usage is TRBJ2-1; D is undetermined. The CDR3 covers 13 residues. Trimming stripped 4 bases from V and 9 bases from J, with 14 bases between. Germline loops: CDR1 SGHRS, CDR2 YFSETQ. CDR3 amino acids: CASSLIPDGEQFF. CDR3 bases: TGCGCCAGCAGCCTAATCCCGGACGGTGAGCAGTTCTTC.

J is TRBJ2-1 and V is TRBV10-2; D might be TRBD1 or TRBD2, each matching 5 bases. Trimming shortened V by 6 bases and J by 0 bases, and 18 bases separated the two germline ends. CDR3 length: 17 amino acids. From germline, CDR1 is WSHSY and CDR2 SAAADI. CDR3 DNA sequence: TGCGCCAGCAGCGTGGTCGGGGCTGGCAGCTCCTACAATGAGCAGTTCTTC. It yields the protein CASSVVGAGSSYNEQFF.

V gene TRBV11-2 combines with J gene TRBJ2-7, with D perhaps matching TRBD1 or TRBD2 (5 bases each). V was pared by 7 bases and J by 2 bases, with 15 bases between. Germline V lookup: CDR1 SGHAT, CDR2 FQNNGV. This CDR3 contains 14 residues. The CDR3 coding sequence is TGTGCCAGCACCCCGGGACGGGCCGCCTACGAGCAGTACTTC. This gives the protein CASTPGRAAYEQYF.

This clonotype has only a few counts. V gene TRBV28 combines with J gene TRBJ2-7, with 8 bases identical to TRBD1. The CDR3 is 13 amino acids. With V trimmed by 8 bases and J by 1 base, 4 bases remained unmatched. Per the germline V gene, CDR1 is MDHEN and CDR2 is SYDVKM. CDR3 nucleotide sequence: TGTGCCAGCGGCCGGACAGGGTCCTACGAGCAGTACTTC. This encodes CASGRTGSYEQYF.

This clonotype was observed a few times. The rearrangement joins TRBV20-1 to TRBJ2-7; 7 bases align to TRBD1. Per germline, CDR1 DFQATT and CDR2 SNEGSKA (reference sequence). The CDR3 extends over 14 amino acids. The trim removed 6 bases at V and 2 bases at J, leaving 10 bases unmatched. This CDR3 is CSASGQVLTYEQYF. CDR3 DNA sequence: TGCAGTGCCTCCGGACAGGTTTTAACCTACGAGCAGTACTTC.

The sample holds a few counts of this clonotype. The V call is TRBV28, the J call TRBJ2-1; 10 bases fit TRBD2. The V gene's germline CDR1 is MDHEN and CDR2 SYDVKM. This CDR3 has 16 amino acids. V lost 6 bases to trimming and J lost 4 bases; unmatched junction nucleotides: 9. CDR3 bases: TGTGCCAGCAGCTCAAAACTAGCGGGGCAATACAATGAGCAGTTCTTC. Its protein is CASSSKLAGQYNEQFF.

The J gene is TRBJ2-4, the V gene TRBV28, with D possibly being TRBD2 (6 bases). V lost 3 bases and J 5 bases, leaving 11 bases between the germline ends. From germline, CDR1 is MDHEN and CDR2 SYDVKM. The CDR3 has 14 amino acids. The CDR3 DNA follows: TGTGCCAGCAGTTTTGGAGGGGTCCAAAACATTCAGTACTTC. This sequence encodes CASSFGGVQNIQYF.

This rearrangement joins TRBV6-5 to TRBJ2-7, with TRBD1 matching 8 bases. Germline CDR1 and CDR2: MNHEY and SVGAGI. The CDR3 runs 15 residues. V lost 0 bases and J lost 3; bases outside the gene matches: 4. CDR3 protein: CASSYSGQAFYEQYF. DNA of the CDR3: TGTGCCAGCAGTTACTCGGGACAGGCTTTCTACGAGCAGTACTTC.

The V gene is TRBV30, the J gene TRBJ1-1; possible D gene TRBD1, 6 bases. Trimming stripped 4 bases from V and 4 bases from J, with 16 bases between. Germline CDR1 GTSNPN, CDR2 SVGIG (reference sequence). CDR3 length: 14 residues. CDR3 sequence: CAWNSLTGSTEAFF. The CDR3 DNA is TGTGCCTGGAACTCACTCACAGGGAGCACTGAAGCTTTCTTT.

This rearrangement joins TRBV7-2 to TRBJ2-1; 9 bases line up with TRBD2. The ends lost 3 bases at V and 10 bases at J; junction bases unmatched: 7. CDR1 and CDR2 from the germline V gene are SGHTA and FQGNSA. There are 14 residues in the CDR3. CDR3 nucleotides: TGTGCCAGCAGCTTTGGAGGGACTAGCAGAGAGCAGTTCTTC. Its translation is CASSFGGTSREQFF. The full variable domain, completed using reference TRBV7-2 and TRBJ2-1, is GAGVSQSPSNKVTEKGKDVELRCDPISGHTALYWYRQSLGQGLEFLIYFQGNSAPDKSGLPSDRFSAERTGGSVSTLTIQRTQQEDSAVYLCASSFGGTSREQFFGPGTRLTVL.

The chain has TRBV20-1 and TRBJ2-7; the match to TRBD1 covers 9 bases. Germline V gives CDR1 DFQATT, CDR2 SNEGSKA (reference sequence). This CDR3 comprises 16 residues. V dropped 0 bases and J dropped 6; count of bases not matched to a gene: 12. CDR3 nucleotides: TGCAGTGCTAGAGATATTCTCGGGACAGGGAGTATCGAGCAGTACTTC. Residues: CSARDILGTGSIEQYF.

The rearrangement links TRBV28 to TRBJ2-4; D perhaps matches TRBD1 (6 bases). In germline, CDR1 is MDHEN, CDR2 SYDVKM. The CDR3 consists of 11 residues. Deletions cut 6 bases from V and 6 bases from J, with 6 bases between. In DNA, the CDR3 is TGTGCCAGCAGGACAGGAAACATTCAGTACTTC. Protein: CASRTGNIQYF.

This clonotype was seen a few times. This sequence joins TRBV4-2 and TRBJ1-1; D perhaps matches TRBD1 (5 bases). Germline loops: CDR1 LGHNA, CDR2 YNFKEQ. V was trimmed by 7 bases and J by 1 base, leaving 13 bases between them. The CDR3 consists of 14 residues. CDR3 sequence reads: CASTPVQENTEAFF. The CDR3 bases are TGTGCCAGCACACCTGTACAGGAGAACACTGAAGCTTTCTTT.

A few counts support this clonotype. V is TRBV20-1 and J is TRBJ1-1; D is unclear. This CDR3 has 12 amino acids. Germline V gene data show CDR1 as DFQATT and CDR2 as SNEGSKA (reference sequence). In DNA form, the CDR3 reads TGCAGACTCGCACCCTCGAACACTGAAGCTTTCTTT. Protein sequence: CRLAPSNTEAFF.

This clonotype was counted a few times. The chain is built from TRBV6-2 or TRBV6-3 and TRBJ1-2; weak D call: TRBD1 (5 bases). Per germline, CDR1 MNHEY and CDR2 SVGEGT. Trimming left V 3 bases short and J 3 bases short, with 20 bases between. The CDR3 contains 17 residues. This CDR3 reads CASSYLSSTESYYGYTF. The CDR3 region has the DNA TGTGCCAGCAGTTATCTTAGCTCGACAGAGTCTTACTATGGCTACACCTTC.

This chain links TRBV28 with TRBJ1-1; TRBD1 might be the D (5 bases). Looked up from germline, CDR1 is MDHEN and CDR2 is SYDVKM. Between the trimmed V and J ends, which lost 6 bases and 3 bases, there was a span of 11 bases. The CDR3 has 13 amino acids. The CDR3 sequence is CASSRTLDTEAFF. In DNA form, the CDR3 reads TGTGCCAGCAGCAGGACACTCGACACTGAAGCTTTCTTT. Full variable domain (missing parts from reference TRBV28 and TRBJ1-1): DVKVTQSSRYLVKRTGEKVFLECVQDMDHENMFWYRQDPGLGLRLIYFSYDVKMKEKGDIPEGYSVSREKKERFSLILESASTNQTSMYLCASSRTLDTEAFFGQGTRLTVV.

This clonotype was seen more than once but under ten times. This rearrangement joins TRBV20-1 to TRBJ1-6, with D perhaps TRBD1 (5 bases). Germline V CDR1 and CDR2: DFQATT, SNEGSKA (reference sequence). The CDR3 extends over 15 amino acids. Trimming shortened V by 3 bases and J by 10 bases, and 19 bases separated the two germline ends. CDR3 sequence (DNA): TGCAGTGCTAGGGTCCCCGGCAGGGACGCCTCACCCCTCCACTTT. As protein: CSARVPGRDASPLHF.

In this sample, this clonotype turned up many times. The chain joins TRBV20-1 to TRBJ2-3; 7 nucleotides agree with TRBD2. Germline V gives CDR1 DFQATT, CDR2 SNEGSKA (reference sequence). V gave up 6 bases and J gave up 0 bases; unmatched junction bases: 6. This CDR3 has 14 residues. CDR3 protein: CSAAKRGSTDTQYF. For the CDR3, the DNA is TGCAGTGCCGCGAAGCGGGGTAGCACAGATACGCAGTATTTT.

This clonotype appeared a few times. The V and J genes are TRBV20-1 and TRBJ2-7; 8 bases fit TRBD1. Per germline, CDR1 DFQATT and CDR2 SNEGSKA (reference sequence). The CDR3 spans 13 residues. V lost 2 bases, J lost 6 bases, and 6 bases stayed unmatched. The CDR3 loop is CSARLGGTGEQYF. The CDR3 coding sequence is TGCAGTGCTAGACTGGGCGGGACAGGCGAGCAGTACTTC.

This chain links TRBV6-5 with TRBJ2-1; 9 bases map to TRBD2. The CDR3 is made up of 14 amino acids. CDR1 is MNHEY and CDR2 is SVGAGI in the germline V gene. The junction had 6 bases not matched to a gene; V was cut back by 7 bases and J by 5 bases. The CDR3 spells CASMGLAPDNEQFF. The CDR3 DNA reads TGTGCCAGCATGGGACTAGCACCTGACAATGAGCAGTTCTTC.